This TCR beta chain was identified during a study of human T cells and chemical hapten exposure (dated by TCRdb to 2020 to 2023). About the study as a whole: For sensitization, 2% DPC in acetone was applied to a roughly 2 cm by roughly 2 cm area of upper inner arm skin. This study followed changes in the peripheral blood TCR repertoire in vivo during primary and secondary sensitization of alopecia patients to the hapten diphenylcyclopropenone (DPC). Patch testing was done on the upper back using Finn chambers containing 0.01% DPC, and results were scored after 6 days according to International Contact Dermatitis Research Group standards. Blood for TCR sequencing was provided by twenty-nine alopecia patients at one to four time points (pre-sensitization, 2, 6 and 24 weeks). Most of the patients in the cohort were female, and the cohort covered alopecia areata with under or over 50% scalp involvement, alopecia totalis and alopecia universalis. Patients additionally received weekly therapeutic DPC doses to the scalp throughout the roughly 23-week study period. Blood was sampled from patients pre-sensitization (week 0) and at 2, 6 and about 24 weeks after DPC sensitization. Libraries were combined into a pool for sequencing, and differences in TCR yield between samples came mainly from small differences in library volumes within the pool. Broad study findings and their caveats: A positive correlation was found between the number of PT1 expanded TCRs and patch test score, with significance reached at thresholds 8, 16 and 32 but not 4. After repeated subsampling, changes were observed in the strength of the expansion versus patch-test correlation and in the threshold at which the correlation became significant. No change with DPC sensitization was found in the number of TCRs above 1 in 1000 frequency, and no evidence of global repertoire structure alterations was found. All patients had alopecia, a presumed autoimmune disease, so their immune response might differ from that of healthy individuals. Significantly more large CDR3 similarity clusters were formed by expanded TCRs than by pre-sensitization or healthy control sets, consistent with antigen-driven responses.

V and J are trimmed by 4 bases and 1 base, and the gene matches miss 5 bases of the junction. Sequences LNHNV (CDR1) and YYDKDF (CDR2) are obtained from the germline V gene (reference sequence). The CDR3 measures 15 amino acids from cysteine to phenylalanine. Only the CDR3 DNA stays, 45 bases, in frame from base 1. The time point tag for this specimen amounts to: patch test 1, 2 weeks after DPC sensitization. The treatment or condition label corresponds to: therapeutic diphenylcyclopropenone sensitization with weekly scalp DPC. At every patch-test visit, the blood draw took place before the patch test was put on. Eligible patients were aged 18 to 70, diagnosed with alopecia, deemed suitable for DPC therapy, and excluded if pregnant. Unfractionated whole blood was collected in Tempus Blood RNA tubes, and total RNA was extracted from that blood. Library creation used RACE. Instrument used: NextSeq 500. During library preparation, unique molecular identifiers were attached to individual cDNA molecules so that TCRs could be counted in a quantitative, reproducible way. For every blood RNA sample, sequencing covered both the TCR alpha and TCR beta chains. In the original analysis: A median of approximately 96,000 TCRs per sample was observed, with a range of roughly 23,224 to 750,000. The Decombinator software suite was used to annotate the V, J and CDR3 of the TCR reads. For PS versus PT1 abundance plots, all samples were subsampled to the same number of TCRs (28,000). Expanded TCRs were defined as absent before sensitization and observed at least eight times at the 2-week time point. The public reads were reprocessed in TCRdb via fastp at Q25 and MiXCR, keeping in-frame beta chains. Rows with a matching CDR3 protein are joined into one entry that keeps the most common DNA and genes. None of the V and J calls come from the authors' own analysis; TCRdb made them. The sample table contains about 100,000 distinct CDR3 sequences; only one count was recorded for about 10% of them. The top ten constitute roughly 3.3% of the sample.

Turning to this clonotype: No cognate antigen has been identified for it. No much larger clone is present one base from it, and per-base qualities are unavailable.

This clonotype was obtained from a woman in her forties with alopecia areata. Some clones in this sample may be carry-over from other donors' samples. This specimen consisted of whole blood, obtained in connection with sensitization to the hapten diphenylcyclopropenone (DPC). The sequence joins TRBV15 to TRBJ2-7; 9 middle bases align to TRBD1. The DNA reads as follows: TGTGCCACCAGCATCAGACAGGGGGGGTCCTACGAGCAGTACTTC. This encodes CATSIRQGGSYEQYF.